This TCR beta chain was found in a study of cytomegalovirus exposure and HLA in healthy donors. At the level of the study: From donors who were HLA-typed, an early data release held 80 million or so unique TCRs. Study results and limitations: Several of the most significant clusters were apparently associated with common viral pathogens in a later analysis. Association of roughly 17,000 TCR beta sequences with HLA alleles was found at 0.05 false discovery rate in a later analysis. Reportedly, a later analysis found an Asian-associated ancestry cluster had fewer N-insertions than the approximately 600-donor mean.

This clone was recorded a few times. Its matching antigen is unknown. The V and J ends lost 7 bases and 4 bases respectively, with 11 bases between them. The germline V gene has CDR1 SNHLY and CDR2 FYNNEI. This CDR3 is built from 12 residues. A multiplex PCR was run with 60 Vbeta primers and 13 Jbeta primers. Using immunoSEQ multiplex PCR, the repertoire was profiled, and TCRdb retains in-frame clones only, with some absent. Of about 300,000 clones listed, 80% to 90% are singletons. The sample taken for sequencing was PBMCs. The chain combines TRBV2 with TRBJ2-7; D is perhaps TRBD1 (5 bases). This receptor was obtained from a man in his forties or fifties in good health and CMV-seropositive. As DNA, the CDR3 is TGTGCCAGCACTAACAGGATATACGAGCAGTACTTC. Residues: CASTNRIYEQYF.